This entry describes one TCR beta chain. Its antigen is not known. No conserved phenylalanine or tryptophan is present at the end of the CDR3, so a read error is the likely explanation. The sample belongs to a study of OX40 agonist ivuxolimab in advanced cancers. Study overall: Melanoma, hepatocellular carcinoma, head and neck or renal cell cancer occurred in dose-escalation patients. General observations from the study: CD8+ T cells averaged more expanded clones than CD4+. In the expanded peripheral T cells, antigen specificity was never determined.

The protocol was immunoSEQ multiplex PCR, while the TCRdb copy is restricted to in-frame clones and leaves out a portion. The profile shows about 70,000 clones, approximately 89% of them singletons. CDR1 SGHDN and CDR2 FVKESK come from the germline V gene. This CDR3 contains 14 residues. This TCR was recovered from an adult with an advanced solid tumor such as melanoma, head and neck, liver or kidney cancer. This chain uses TRBV14 with TRBJ1-1; perhaps TRBD1 as D (5 bases). Sequences were derived from CD4+ or CD8+ T cells sorted from blood, sampled in a trial of the OX40 agonist ivuxolimab. In nucleotides, the CDR3 is TGTGCCAGCAGCCAAGAGACAAGGGGTACTGAGGCTTTCCTT. Protein sequence: CASSQETRGTEAFL.